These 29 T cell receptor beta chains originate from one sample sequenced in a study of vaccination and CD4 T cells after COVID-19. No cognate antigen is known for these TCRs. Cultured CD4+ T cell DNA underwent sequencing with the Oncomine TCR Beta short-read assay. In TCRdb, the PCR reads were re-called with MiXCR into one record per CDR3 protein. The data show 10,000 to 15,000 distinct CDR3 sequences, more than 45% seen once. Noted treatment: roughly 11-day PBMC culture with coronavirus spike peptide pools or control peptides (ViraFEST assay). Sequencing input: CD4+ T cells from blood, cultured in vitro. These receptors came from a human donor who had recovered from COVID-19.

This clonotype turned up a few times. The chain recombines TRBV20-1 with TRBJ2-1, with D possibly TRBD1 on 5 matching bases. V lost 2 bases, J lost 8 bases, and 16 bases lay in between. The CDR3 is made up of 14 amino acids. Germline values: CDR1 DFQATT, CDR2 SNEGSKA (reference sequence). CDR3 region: CSARRPEGVDEQFF. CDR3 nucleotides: TGCAGTGCTAGAAGACCTGAAGGGGTCGATGAGCAGTTCTTC.

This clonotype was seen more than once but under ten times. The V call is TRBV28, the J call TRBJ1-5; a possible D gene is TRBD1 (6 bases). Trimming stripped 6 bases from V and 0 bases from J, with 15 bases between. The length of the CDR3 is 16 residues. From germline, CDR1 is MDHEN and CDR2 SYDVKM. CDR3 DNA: TGTGCCAGCAGGCCACAGGGAAAATCTAGCAATCAGCCCCAGCATTTT. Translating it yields CASRPQGKSSNQPQHF.

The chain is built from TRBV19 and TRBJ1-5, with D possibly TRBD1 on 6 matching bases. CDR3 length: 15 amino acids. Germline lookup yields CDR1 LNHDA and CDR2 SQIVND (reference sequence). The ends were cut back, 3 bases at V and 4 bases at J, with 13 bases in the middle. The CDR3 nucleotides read TGTGCCAGTAGTATTCAGGGGTTAGGGAATCAGCCCCAGCATTTT. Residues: CASSIQGLGNQPQHF.

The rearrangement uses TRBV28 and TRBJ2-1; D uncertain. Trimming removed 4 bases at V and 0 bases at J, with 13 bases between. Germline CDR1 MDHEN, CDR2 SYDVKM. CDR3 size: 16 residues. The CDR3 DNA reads TGTGCCAGCAGTTCCTCAGGATCCGTCTCCTACAATGAGCAGTTCTTC. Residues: CASSSSGSVSYNEQFF.

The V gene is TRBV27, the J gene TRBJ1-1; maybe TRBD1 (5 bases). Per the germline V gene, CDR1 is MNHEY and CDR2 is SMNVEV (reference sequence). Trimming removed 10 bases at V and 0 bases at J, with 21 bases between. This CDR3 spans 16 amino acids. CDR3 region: CATKLSGTAMNTEAFF. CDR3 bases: TGTGCCACTAAGCTCTCCGGGACGGCGATGAACACTGAAGCTTTCTTT.

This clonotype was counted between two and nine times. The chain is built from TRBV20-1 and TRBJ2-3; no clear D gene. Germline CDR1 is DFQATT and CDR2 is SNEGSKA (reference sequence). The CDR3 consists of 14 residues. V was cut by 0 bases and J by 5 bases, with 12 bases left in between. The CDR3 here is CSARDPHLEDTQYF. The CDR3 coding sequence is TGCAGTGCTAGAGACCCCCACCTCGAAGATACGCAGTATTTT.

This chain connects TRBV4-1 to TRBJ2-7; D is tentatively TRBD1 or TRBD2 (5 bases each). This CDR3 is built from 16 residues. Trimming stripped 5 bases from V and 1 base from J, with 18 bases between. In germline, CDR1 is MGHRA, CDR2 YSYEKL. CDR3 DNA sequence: TGCGCCAGCAGCGGATACCGGGACGACTATTCCTACGAGCAGTACTTC. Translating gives CASSGYRDDYSYEQYF.

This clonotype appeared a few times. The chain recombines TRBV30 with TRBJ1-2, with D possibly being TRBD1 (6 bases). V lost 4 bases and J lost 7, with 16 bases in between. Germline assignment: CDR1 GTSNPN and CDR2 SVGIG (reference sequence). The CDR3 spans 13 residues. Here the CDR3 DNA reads TGTGCCTGGAACAGGGATCGTTTTGGTGGCTACACCTTC. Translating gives CAWNRDRFGGYTF.

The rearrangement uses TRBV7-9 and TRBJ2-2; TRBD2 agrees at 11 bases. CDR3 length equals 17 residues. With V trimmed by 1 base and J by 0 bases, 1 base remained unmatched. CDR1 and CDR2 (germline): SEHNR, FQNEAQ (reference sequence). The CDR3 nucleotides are TGTGCCAGCAGCTTAGGACTAGCGGGAACGAACACCGGGGAGCTGTTTTTT. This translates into CASSLGLAGTNTGELFF.

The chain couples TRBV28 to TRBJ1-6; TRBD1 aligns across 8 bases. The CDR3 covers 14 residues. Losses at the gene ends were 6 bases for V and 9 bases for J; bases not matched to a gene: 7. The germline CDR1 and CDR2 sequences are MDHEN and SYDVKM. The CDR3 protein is CASRSTGGISPLHF. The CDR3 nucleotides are TGTGCCAGCAGGAGCACAGGGGGGATTTCACCCCTCCACTTT. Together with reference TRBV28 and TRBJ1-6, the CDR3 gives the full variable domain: DVKVTQSSRYLVKRTGEKVFLECVQDMDHENMFWYRQDPGLGLRLIYFSYDVKMKEKGDIPEGYSVSREKKERFSLILESASTNQTSMYLCASRSTGGISPLHFGNGTRLTVT.

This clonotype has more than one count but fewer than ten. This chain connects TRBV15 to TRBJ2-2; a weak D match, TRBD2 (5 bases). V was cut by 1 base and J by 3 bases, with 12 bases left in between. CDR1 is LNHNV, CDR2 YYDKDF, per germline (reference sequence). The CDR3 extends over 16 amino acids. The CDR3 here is CATSRAGWRHTGELFF. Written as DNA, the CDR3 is TGTGCCACCAGCAGAGCGGGGTGGAGACACACCGGGGAGCTGTTTTTT.

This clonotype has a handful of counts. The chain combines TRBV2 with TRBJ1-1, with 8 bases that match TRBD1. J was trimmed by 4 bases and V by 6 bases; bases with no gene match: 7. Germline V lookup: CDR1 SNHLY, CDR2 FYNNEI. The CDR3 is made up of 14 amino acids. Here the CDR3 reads CASSLTGETTEAFF. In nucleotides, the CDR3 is TGTGCCAGCAGCCTGACAGGGGAGACCACTGAAGCTTTCTTT.

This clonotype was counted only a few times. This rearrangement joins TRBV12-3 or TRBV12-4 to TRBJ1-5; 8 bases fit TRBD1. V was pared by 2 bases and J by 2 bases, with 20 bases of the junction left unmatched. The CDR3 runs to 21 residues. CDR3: CASSLYVLGQESIRRNQPQHF. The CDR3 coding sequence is TGTGCCAGCAGTTTATACGTGTTGGGACAGGAATCAATACGACGCAATCAGCCCCAGCATTTT.

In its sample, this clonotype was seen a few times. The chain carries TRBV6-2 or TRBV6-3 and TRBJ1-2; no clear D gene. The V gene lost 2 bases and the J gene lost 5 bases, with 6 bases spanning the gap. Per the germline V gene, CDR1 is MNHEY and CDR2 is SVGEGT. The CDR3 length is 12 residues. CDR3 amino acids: CASSYGSYGYTF. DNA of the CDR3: TGTGCCAGCAGTTACGGGTCGTATGGCTACACCTTC.

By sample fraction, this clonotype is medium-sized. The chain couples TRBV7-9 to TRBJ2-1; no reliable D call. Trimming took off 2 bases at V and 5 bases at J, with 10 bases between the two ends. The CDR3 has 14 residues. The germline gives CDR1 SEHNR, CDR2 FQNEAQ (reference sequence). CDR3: CASSLSTGDNEQFF. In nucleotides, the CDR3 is TGTGCCAGCAGCTTAAGTACTGGGGACAATGAGCAGTTCTTC. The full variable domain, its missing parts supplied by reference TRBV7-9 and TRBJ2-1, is DTGVSQNPRHKITKRGQNVTFRCDPISEHNRLYWYRQTLGQGPEFLTYFQNEAQLEKSRLLSDRFSAERPKGSFSTLEIQRTEQGDSAMYLCASSLSTGDNEQFFGPGTRLTVL.

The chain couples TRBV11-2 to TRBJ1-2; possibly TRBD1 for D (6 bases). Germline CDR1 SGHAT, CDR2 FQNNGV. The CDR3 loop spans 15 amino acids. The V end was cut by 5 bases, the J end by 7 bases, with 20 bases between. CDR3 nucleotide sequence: TGTGCCAGCAGCAAAATTTCAGGGGACGCCCTTGGCTACACCTTC. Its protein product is CASSKISGDALGYTF.

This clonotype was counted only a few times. For the CDR3, the DNA is TGTGCCAGCAGTTTATCTTCAGGGACCGGGATTTATTACGAGCAGTACTTC. Translating gives CASSLSSGTGIYYEQYF. The chain couples TRBV27 to TRBJ2-7; tentatively, D is TRBD1 or TRBD2 (5 bases each). The V gene's germline CDR1 is MNHEY and CDR2 SMNVEV (reference sequence). The CDR3 runs to 17 residues. V was shortened by 0 bases and J by 4 bases, with 19 bases between the two germline ends.

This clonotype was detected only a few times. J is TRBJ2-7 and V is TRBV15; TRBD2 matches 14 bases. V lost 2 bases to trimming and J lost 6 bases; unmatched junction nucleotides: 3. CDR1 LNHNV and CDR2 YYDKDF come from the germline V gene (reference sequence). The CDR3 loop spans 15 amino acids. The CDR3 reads CATSRPGTSGSEQYF. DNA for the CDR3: TGTGCCACCAGCAGACCCGGGACTAGCGGGAGCGAGCAGTACTTC.

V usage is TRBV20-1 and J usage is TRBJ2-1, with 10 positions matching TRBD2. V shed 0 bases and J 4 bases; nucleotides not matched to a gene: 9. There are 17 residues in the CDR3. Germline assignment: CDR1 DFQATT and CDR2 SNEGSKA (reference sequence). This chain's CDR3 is CSARDGSGRPSYNEQFF. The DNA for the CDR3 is TGCAGTGCTAGAGATGGTAGCGGGAGGCCCTCATACAATGAGCAGTTCTTC.

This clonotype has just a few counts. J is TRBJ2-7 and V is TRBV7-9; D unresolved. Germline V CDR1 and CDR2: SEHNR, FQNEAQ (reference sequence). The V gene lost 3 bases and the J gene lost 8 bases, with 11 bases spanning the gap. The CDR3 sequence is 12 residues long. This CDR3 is CASSFSTQQQYF. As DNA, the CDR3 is TGTGCCAGCAGCTTTTCGACCCAGCAGCAGTACTTC.

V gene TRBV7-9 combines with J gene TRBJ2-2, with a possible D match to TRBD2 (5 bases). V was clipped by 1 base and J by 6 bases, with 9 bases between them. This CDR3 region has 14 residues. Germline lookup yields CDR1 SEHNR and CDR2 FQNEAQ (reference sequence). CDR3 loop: CASSLGSGAGELFF. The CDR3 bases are TGTGCCAGCAGCTTAGGGTCCGGGGCCGGGGAGCTGTTTTTT.

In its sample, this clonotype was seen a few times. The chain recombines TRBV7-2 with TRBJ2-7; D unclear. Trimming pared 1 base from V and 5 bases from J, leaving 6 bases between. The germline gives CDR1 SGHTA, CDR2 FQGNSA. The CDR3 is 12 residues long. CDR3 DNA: TGTGCCAGCAGCTTAGTTAGCCACGAGCAGTACTTC. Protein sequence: CASSLVSHEQYF.

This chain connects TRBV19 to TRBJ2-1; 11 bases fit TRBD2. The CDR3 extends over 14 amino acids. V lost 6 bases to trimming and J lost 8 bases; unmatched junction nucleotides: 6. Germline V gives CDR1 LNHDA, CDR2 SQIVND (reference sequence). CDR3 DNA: TGTGCCAGTAGACTAGCGGGAGTGTCCGATGAGCAGTTCTTC. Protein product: CASRLAGVSDEQFF.

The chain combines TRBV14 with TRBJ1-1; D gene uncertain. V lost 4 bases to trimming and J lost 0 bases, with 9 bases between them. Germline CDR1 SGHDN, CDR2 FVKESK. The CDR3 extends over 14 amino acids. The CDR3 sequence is CASSPGPVNTEAFF. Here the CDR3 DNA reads TGTGCCAGCAGCCCAGGACCTGTGAACACTGAAGCTTTCTTT.

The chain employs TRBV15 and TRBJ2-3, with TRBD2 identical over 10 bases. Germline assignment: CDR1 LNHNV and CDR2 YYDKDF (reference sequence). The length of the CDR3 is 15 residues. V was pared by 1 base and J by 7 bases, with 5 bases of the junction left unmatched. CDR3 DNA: TGTGCCACCAGCAGAGTACTAGCGGGGTCCTATACGCAGTATTTT. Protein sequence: CATSRVLAGSYTQYF.

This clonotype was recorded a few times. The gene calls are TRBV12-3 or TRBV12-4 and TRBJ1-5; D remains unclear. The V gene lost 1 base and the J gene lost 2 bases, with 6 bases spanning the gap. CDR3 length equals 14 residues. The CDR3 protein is CASSLVGGNQPQHF. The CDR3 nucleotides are TGTGCCAGCAGTTTAGTCGGGGGCAATCAGCCCCAGCATTTT.

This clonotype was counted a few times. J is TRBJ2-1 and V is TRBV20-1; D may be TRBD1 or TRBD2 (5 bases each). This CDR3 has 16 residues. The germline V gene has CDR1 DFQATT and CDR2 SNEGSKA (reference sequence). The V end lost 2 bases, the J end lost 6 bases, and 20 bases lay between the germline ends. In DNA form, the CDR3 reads TGCAGTGCTAGATCCGTCACCGGGACCCCTTTCAATGAGCAGTTCTTC. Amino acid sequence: CSARSVTGTPFNEQFF.

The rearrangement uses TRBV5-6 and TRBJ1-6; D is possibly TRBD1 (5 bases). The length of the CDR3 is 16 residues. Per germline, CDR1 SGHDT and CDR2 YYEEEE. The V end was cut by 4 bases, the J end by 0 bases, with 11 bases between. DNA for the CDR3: TGTGCCAGCAGCCCCGGGCAGGGCTCCTATAATTCACCCCTCCACTTT. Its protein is CASSPGQGSYNSPLHF.

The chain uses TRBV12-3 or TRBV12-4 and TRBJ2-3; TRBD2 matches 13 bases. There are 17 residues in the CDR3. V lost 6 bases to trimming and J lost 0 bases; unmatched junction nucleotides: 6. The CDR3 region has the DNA TGTGCCAGCAGGGTCGGGACTAGCGGGATTAGCACAGATACGCAGTATTTT. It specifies CASRVGTSGISTDTQYF.